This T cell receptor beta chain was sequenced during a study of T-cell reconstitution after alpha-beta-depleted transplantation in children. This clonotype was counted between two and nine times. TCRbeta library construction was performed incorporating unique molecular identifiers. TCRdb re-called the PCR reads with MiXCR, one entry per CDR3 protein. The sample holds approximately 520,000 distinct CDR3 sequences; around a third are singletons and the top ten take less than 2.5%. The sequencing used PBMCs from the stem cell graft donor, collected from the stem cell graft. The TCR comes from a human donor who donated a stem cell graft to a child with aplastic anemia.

CDR3 coding DNA: TGCGCCAGCAGCTTGGACGGACAGGGAGAGGAAAAACTGTTTTTT. This codes for CASSLDGQGEEKLFF. The J gene is TRBJ1-4, the V gene TRBV5-1; TRBD1 agrees at 8 bases. The CDR3 covers 15 residues. Germline lookup yields CDR1 SGHRS and CDR2 YFSETQ. After removal of 0 bases from V and 8 bases from J, the junction contained 6 bases not matched to a gene.